This TCR beta chain was recovered during a study of persistence of HIV-infected CD4 T cells. The study's findings and limits: Compared with CD3/CD28-stimulated cells, CMV- and Gag-responding cells showed lower TCRbeta richness.

Nonspecific anti-CD3/anti-CD28 bead stimulation represents the broad CD4+ T cell repertoire. Sorting selected CD4+ T cells upregulating both CD40 ligand and CD69. For at least 4 years, plasma HIV-1 RNA was undetectable (<50 copies/mL). An approximately 17-hour stimulation of CD8-depleted PBMCs used anti-CD28/CD49d costimulation, CD40-blocking antibody and enfuvirtide. CDR3 length: 14 residues. Germline V CDR1 and CDR2: SGHVS, FQNEAQ. Trimming cost V 5 bases and J 0 bases, with 7 bases left between them. The immunoSEQ assay was version 4, run in survey mode. TCRdb keeps only in-frame clones here, not all; method: immunoSEQ multiplex PCR. Here the sample spans around 39,000 clones, more than 80% being singletons. In this sample, this clone turned up once. What it binds is unknown.

The source of this sequence is an adult man with HIV who was CMV-seropositive. This chain joins TRBV7-8 and TRBJ1-4; D uncertain. Sample: CD4+ T cells sorted from PBMCs after roughly 18-hour stimulation, taken from a patient who received antiretroviral therapy. The CDR3 here is CASSKIATNEKLFF. CDR3 in DNA: TGTGCCAGCAGCAAGATTGCAACTAATGAAAAACTGTTTTTT.